Each of the 32 T cell receptor beta chains below was sequenced from the same sample in a study of blood T cells in healthy people across ages. Alongside a J-beta primer mix, a sample-barcoded 5' primer served in a second PCR lasting about 7 to 11 cycles. Using its own MiXCR run on the 5' RACE reads, TCRdb lists one record per CDR3 protein. Found here are 650,000 to 800,000 distinct CDR3 sequences, around two fifths of them singletons; the top ten hold under 20%. Sequencing was carried out using blood. These receptors came from a man in his 60s in good health.

Comment on this clonotype: Germline is not matched at one junction end, which may reflect a read error. The CDR3 loop reads CASSPGADAFF. The CDR3 region has the DNA TGTGCCAGCAGCCCGGGCGCTGACGCTTTCTTT. The chain has TRBV7-9 and TRBJ1-1; D is unclear. The CDR3 has 11 amino acids. Germline CDR1 reads SEHNR; CDR2 reads FQNEAQ (reference sequence).

This clonotype has a handful of counts. The V and J genes are TRBV7-2 and TRBJ2-3; TRBD1 or TRBD2 may be the D gene (5 bases each). Trimming cost V 4 bases and J 6 bases, with 14 bases left between them. Germline V gene data show CDR1 as SGHTA and CDR2 as FQGNSA. This CDR3 is built from 14 residues. CDR3 sequence: CASSSGTPPDTQYF. The CDR3 DNA sequence: TGTGCCAGCAGCTCCGGGACGCCCCCGGATACGCAGTATTTT.

This clonotype was observed a handful of times. The chain couples TRBV20-1 to TRBJ2-1; no clear D gene. Germline CDR1 DFQATT, CDR2 SNEGSKA (reference sequence). Trimming cost V 3 bases and J 9 bases, with 18 bases left between them. The CDR3 contains 14 residues. CDR3 bases: TGCAGTGCTAGCGCCCGTAGTGGCCCGAGTGAGCAGTTCTTC. This sequence encodes CSASARSGPSEQFF.

This clonotype was detected only a few times. The rearrangement uses TRBV7-2 and TRBJ2-5, with TRBD2 matching 11 bases. V was clipped by 4 bases and J by 3 bases; unmatched bases: 7. The CDR3 extends over 16 amino acids. The germline V gene has CDR1 SGHTA and CDR2 FQGNSA. CDR3 sequence reads: CASSSVAGGKKETQYF. The CDR3 DNA reads as TGTGCCAGCAGCTCCGTAGCGGGGGGGAAGAAAGAGACCCAGTACTTC.

V gene TRBV29-1 combines with J gene TRBJ2-1, with D hard to call. Germline values: CDR1 SQVTM, CDR2 ANQGSEA. The CDR3 extends over 13 amino acids. The V end was cut by 7 bases, the J end by 4 bases, with 14 bases between. The CDR3 nucleotides are TGCAGCGCTTCCGTGTCGGTATACAATGAGCAGTTCTTC. Translating gives CSASVSVYNEQFF.

On this clonotype: This may be a read error: a much more frequent sequence differs by one nucleotide. The chain uses TRBV10-3 and TRBJ2-5; TRBD2 matches 14 bases. From germline, CDR1 is ENHRY and CDR2 SYGVKD. This CDR3 has 14 amino acids. V dropped 10 bases and J dropped 11; count of bases not matched to a gene: 12. The CDR3 here is CATQGTSGGGEQYF. For the CDR3, the DNA is TGTGCCACCCAAGGGACTAGCGGGGGCGGTGAGCAGTACTTC.

In its sample, this clonotype was seen a few times. The CDR3, as DNA: TGTGCCAGCGAGGGGTACACAGATACGCAGTATTTT. Protein product: CASEGYTDTQYF. V is TRBV2 and J is TRBJ2-3, with D perhaps given as TRBD1 or TRBD2 (5 bases each). Germline V gene data show CDR1 as SNHLY and CDR2 as FYNNEI. CDR3 length equals 12 residues. Between the trimmed V and J ends, which lost 8 bases and 2 bases, there was a span of 8 bases.

Worth noting for this clonotype: This may be a read error, as it is one base from a much larger clone. The chain uses TRBV29-1 and TRBJ2-1; the D gene is possibly TRBD1 (8 bases). This CDR3 region has 14 residues. The germline V gene has CDR1 SQVTM and CDR2 ANQGSEA. V lost 4 bases, J lost 5 bases, and 15 bases lay in between. Written as DNA, the CDR3 is TGCAGCGTTGCACAGGGGGGGGTTGACAATGAGCAGTTCTTC. This gives the protein CSVAQGGVDNEQFF.

The rearrangement joins TRBV13 to TRBJ1-6; D is ambiguous. Germline CDR1 is PRHDT and CDR2 is FYEKMQ (reference sequence). V lost 2 bases and J 0 bases, leaving 11 bases between the germline ends. CDR3 length: 17 residues. The CDR3 DNA follows: TGTGCCAGCAGCTTAACGGACTCCAGCTCCTATAATTCACCCCTCCACTTT. This sequence encodes CASSLTDSSSYNSPLHF.

Details on this clonotype: Its ends do not fully match the called genes, so a read error is possible. This chain connects TRBV7-2 to TRBJ1-3; the D is unclear. The germline CDR1 and CDR2 sequences are SGHTA and FQGNSA. There are 15 residues in the CDR3. The CDR3 protein is CVSSRSGIAGDTIYF. CDR3 sequence (DNA): TGTGTCAGCAGCCGGTCGGGAATCGCCGGAGACACCATATATTTT.

The chain links TRBV3-1 to TRBJ1-1; TRBD1 might be the D (5 bases). Trimming removed 0 bases from V and 5 bases from J, with 16 bases in between. The CDR3 extends over 16 amino acids. Germline loops: CDR1 LGHDT, CDR2 YNNKEL (reference sequence). As DNA, the CDR3 is TGTGCCAGCAGCCAAGATTGGGGGTCCCGGGGAACTGAAGCTTTCTTT. It specifies CASSQDWGSRGTEAFF.

This clonotype was seen a few times. The chain couples TRBV27 to TRBJ1-3; unclear D gene. Looked up from germline, CDR1 is MNHEY and CDR2 is SMNVEV (reference sequence). The CDR3 is 14 amino acids. Trimming shortened V by 4 bases and J by 4 bases, and 11 bases separated the two germline ends. The CDR3 region is CASSSPGLGNTIYF. Written as DNA, the CDR3 is TGTGCCAGCAGTTCCCCCGGGTTAGGAAACACCATATATTTT.

This clonotype has a count of ten or more. This chain uses TRBV20-1 with TRBJ2-4; TRBD2 is a possible D gene (7 bases). Looked up from germline, CDR1 is DFQATT and CDR2 is SNEGSKA (reference sequence). This CDR3 comprises 15 residues. V was cut by 0 bases and J by 4 bases, with 13 bases left in between. CDR3 protein: CSARDLGGGKNIQYF. Here the CDR3 DNA reads TGCAGTGCTAGAGATCTGGGAGGGGGAAAAAACATTCAGTACTTC.

V gene TRBV6-5 combines with J gene TRBJ1-1; tentative D call: TRBD1 (5 bases). The length of the CDR3 is 14 residues. Per the germline V gene, CDR1 is MNHEY and CDR2 is SVGAGI. V lost 5 bases and J lost 4, with 14 bases in between. The CDR3 here is CASSQGPSGTEAFF. CDR3 bases: TGTGCCAGCAGTCAGGGACCGAGTGGCACTGAAGCTTTCTTT.

V usage is TRBV7-2 and J usage is TRBJ2-1, with 8 bases matching TRBD2. The CDR3 sequence is 14 residues long. The trim removed 1 base at V and 9 bases at J, leaving 5 bases unmatched. CDR1 and CDR2 from the germline V gene are SGHTA and FQGNSA. The CDR3 loop reads CASSLGSGEAEQFF. The CDR3 nucleotides read TGTGCCAGCAGCTTAGGTAGCGGGGAAGCTGAGCAGTTCTTC.

This sequence joins TRBV5-1 and TRBJ1-6, with D possibly TRBD1 on 5 matching bases. The germline V gene has CDR1 SGHRS and CDR2 YFSETQ. The CDR3 has 16 residues. Trimming shortened V by 4 bases and J by 11 bases, and 22 bases separated the two germline ends. In DNA, the CDR3 is TGCGCCAGCAGCCGCTCGGGGGAAAAGAGTACAGCACCCCTCCACTTT. Its translation is CASSRSGEKSTAPLHF.

The chain employs TRBV6-1 and TRBJ1-5; D is perhaps TRBD1 (6 bases). V was trimmed by 3 bases and J by 2 bases, leaving 11 bases between them. There are 15 residues in the CDR3. In germline, CDR1 is MNHNS, CDR2 SASEGT. The CDR3 nucleotides are TGTGCCAGCAGTGACCGGGACACCGGCAATCAGCCCCAGCATTTT. Protein sequence: CASSDRDTGNQPQHF.

A few counts support this clonotype. The V and J genes are TRBV20-1 and TRBJ2-6; no definite D call. CDR1 DFQATT and CDR2 SNEGSKA come from the germline V gene (reference sequence). CDR3 length equals 15 residues. Trimming took off 0 bases at V and 2 bases at J, with 8 bases between the two ends. The CDR3 spells CSARDPRAGANVLTF. CDR3 nucleotides: TGCAGTGCTAGAGATCCGAGAGCTGGGGCCAACGTCCTGACTTTC.

A few counts support this clonotype. V is TRBV7-2 and J is TRBJ2-5; TRBD1 is a possible D gene (7 bases). TRBJ2-7 explains the end of the DNA better; the J call may be wrong. Germline V gene data show CDR1 as SGHTA and CDR2 as FQGNSA. There are 14 residues in the CDR3. The CDR3 coding sequence is TGTGCCAGCAGCTTAGGCAGGGGGGTCGACGAGCAGTACTTC. Translated: CASSLGRGVDEQYF.

This clonotype showed up many times. This chain uses TRBV30 with TRBJ2-1; TRBD2 matches at 11 bases. Germline assignment: CDR1 GTSNPN and CDR2 SVGIG (reference sequence). The V segment lost 2 bases and the J segment 7 bases; nucleotides outside the gene matches: 7. The CDR3 loop spans 15 amino acids. CDR3 residues: CAWSPLAGGGNEQFF. DNA for the CDR3: TGTGCCTGGAGTCCCCTAGCGGGGGGAGGTAATGAGCAGTTCTTC.

The chain couples TRBV20-1 to TRBJ2-7; 10 nucleotides line up with TRBD2. The J call is doubtful: the DNA matches TRBJ2-5 better. This CDR3 contains 14 residues. Germline CDR1 and CDR2: DFQATT and SNEGSKA (reference sequence). CDR3 nucleotides: TGCAGTGCTAGAGGGACTAGCGGCAAAGAGACCCAGTACTTC. Translating gives CSARGTSGKETQYF.

This clonotype was detected a few times. The V gene is TRBV20-1, the J gene TRBJ2-7, with 9 positions matching TRBD1. Germline V CDR1 and CDR2: DFQATT, SNEGSKA (reference sequence). The CDR3 runs to 15 residues. J was trimmed by 6 bases and V by 4 bases; bases with no gene match: 13. CDR3 DNA sequence: TGCAGTGCTAATAAACCACAGGGGGCGCCCACCGAGCAGTACTTC. Translating it yields CSANKPQGAPTEQYF.

The chain is built from TRBV6-2 or TRBV6-3 and TRBJ2-2; 8 bases fit TRBD2. CDR1 and CDR2 from the germline V gene are MNHEY and SVGEGT. This CDR3 is built from 18 residues. The trim removed 0 bases at V and 0 bases at J, leaving 6 bases unmatched. The CDR3 bases are TGTGCCAGCAGTTACTCGATTGAAGCGGGGGCGAACACCGGGGAGCTGTTTTTT. The encoded protein is CASSYSIEAGANTGELFF.

V and J are TRBV12-3 or TRBV12-4 and TRBJ1-1; no reliable D call. CDR3 length: 13 amino acids. Trimming took off 8 bases at V and 4 bases at J, with 14 bases between the two ends. This CDR3 is CASSPGEATEAFF. In DNA, the CDR3 is TGTGCCAGCTCACCAGGAGAGGCCACTGAAGCTTTCTTT.

The chain couples TRBV5-4 to TRBJ2-5; D gene uncertain. The DNA end is more similar to TRBJ2-4, so the J call may be wrong. This CDR3 has 13 amino acids. Germline V lookup: CDR1 SGHNT, CDR2 YYREEE (reference sequence). The CDR3 nucleotides read TGTGCCAGCAGCCCCCGTGGGGTGAACATTCAGTACTTC. Protein sequence: CASSPRGVNIQYF.

This chain joins TRBV21-1 and TRBJ2-5; TRBD2 reflects the table's D call only, with no check against the DNA. TRBV21-1 corresponds to a pseudogene. This CDR3 is 16 amino acids long. The CDR3 nucleotides are TGTGCCAGCAGCAGAGGGATGGGAGCGGGGGGAGATGAGCAGTACTTC. This encodes CASSRGMGAGGDEQYF.

V and J are TRBV2 and TRBJ2-7, with 9 bases matching TRBD1. V shed 3 bases and J 4 bases; nucleotides not matched to a gene: 7. The CDR3 runs to 15 residues. CDR1 SNHLY and CDR2 FYNNEI come from the germline V gene. The CDR3 nucleotides are TGTGCCAGCAGTGATTTGGGACAGGGAGAATACGAGCAGTACTTC. Protein product: CASSDLGQGEYEQYF.

With respect to this clonotype: The germline gene is not matched at one end of the junction; a read error may be the cause. CDR3 sequence: CASSSLGDTEVFF. CDR3 nucleotides: TGTGCCAGCAGTTCCTTGGGGGACACTGAAGTTTTCTTT. This chain connects TRBV27 to TRBJ1-1; possibly TRBD1 for D (6 bases). Germline CDR1 MNHEY, CDR2 SMNVEV (reference sequence). The CDR3 loop spans 13 amino acids.

With regard to this clonotype: A much more abundant neighbour one base away suggests this may be a read error. The V and J genes are TRBV3-1 and TRBJ2-1; D ambiguous. CDR3 length equals 12 residues. V gave up 1 base and J gave up 10 bases, with 8 bases separating them. Per the germline V gene, CDR1 is LGHDT and CDR2 is YNNKEL (reference sequence). The CDR3 spells CASSQVSYEQFF. The DNA for the CDR3 is TGTGCCAGCAGCCAAGTATCCTACGAGCAGTTCTTC.

Worth noting for this clonotype: An end of the junction differs from the germline gene, which may be a read error. The rearrangement uses TRBV20-1 and TRBJ1-5, with 9 bases lining up with TRBD1. Per the germline V gene, CDR1 is DFQATT and CDR2 is SNEGSKA (reference sequence). This CDR3 is 16 amino acids long. The CDR3, as DNA: TGCAGTACTAGACCGTCGGACAGGGGAGGAAATCAGCCCCAGCATTTT. The encoded protein is CSTRPSDRGGNQPQHF.

This clonotype has just a few counts. The chain joins TRBV28 to TRBJ1-2, with a possible D match to TRBD1 (6 bases). Trimming left V 10 bases short and J 5 bases short, with 14 bases between. Germline loops: CDR1 MDHEN, CDR2 SYDVKM. The length of the CDR3 is 12 residues. CDR3 DNA: TGTGCCACCTGGACAGTAATGTATGGCTACACCTTC. Protein product: CATWTVMYGYTF.

For this clonotype: One end of the junction is discordant with germline, which a read error may explain. This chain uses TRBV3-1 with TRBJ2-5, with a possible D match to TRBD1 (5 bases). The germline CDR1 and CDR2 sequences are LGHDT and YNNKEL (reference sequence). The CDR3 spans 14 residues. The CDR3 protein is CVSSQDPREETQYF. DNA for the CDR3: TGTGTCAGCAGCCAAGATCCCAGGGAAGAGACCCAGTACTTC.